This TCR beta chain was sequenced during a study of beta chain features in type 1 diabetes (dated by TCRdb to about 2018). About the full investigation: Mean age, gender distribution, total cell number and subset yield did not differ between patients and healthy donors. Naive and central memory subsets were obtained from all 30 or so donors, but regulatory and stem cell-like memory subsets were isolated from only 8 patients and roughly 8 healthy donors. A total of approximately 99,000,000 sorted cells were examined across all samples, and RNA yield correlated strongly with the number of cells per subset. In the study, recently diagnosed type 1 diabetes patients and matched healthy donors were compared on the TCRB repertoires of their sorted circulating CD4+ T cell subsets. Results the study describes overall, beyond this receptor: Patients with type 1 diabetes made fewer insertions and deleted more nucleotides at VDJ recombination sites, implying thymic rearrangement abnormalities. Only small numbers of individuals were included in the HLA sub-analyses, which left unresolved whether HLA type had any influence on TCRB rearrangement. Shorter templates might be favored by PCR, yet because patient and control samples were amplified and corrected together, any such skew would affect both groups equally. Because cDNA was sequenced instead of genomic DNA, highly expressing activated cells could be over-represented, though the groups showed no difference in activation or CD3 levels. A moderate but significant shortening of TCRB CDR3 length was observed in type 1 diabetes patients in all four CD4+ subsets. Naive, central memory and regulatory TCRB repertoires appeared to be more similar among patients than among healthy donors.

All of the isolated RNA was reverse transcribed with the High Capacity cDNA Reverse Transcription Kit, so expressed TCRB transcripts were sequenced. For stem cell-like memory T cell samples, survey-depth immunoSEQ sequencing was used, averaging about 1 million total reads per sample. Sorted cells were lysed in RLT buffer and RNA was extracted with DNase-treated RNeasy Micro or Mini kits, depending on cell number. Each cell subset was processed on its own to prevent cross-contamination, while patient and healthy donor samples were processed together. Using the immunoSEQ multiplex PCR, TCRB sequences were amplified from cDNA into 87-bp fragments spanning the CDR3 region. The amplicons were sequenced using the Illumina HiSeq platform. For the original study's pipeline: PCR bias was corrected computationally using synthetic template baselines, and reads within Hamming distance 2 were collapsed, with unmergeable singletons discarded. Reads were aligned against IMGT to assign V, D and J genes, CDR3 length and insertions or deletions at six rearrangement sites. Clonotype counts were normalized to sorted cell number within each subset before computing true diversity and Gini coefficients with the tcR R package. The overlap coefficient, calculated on TCRB nucleotide sequences, was used to measure repertoire sharing. TCRdb took this table from immuneACCESS and kept in-frame rearrangements with V and J called. Such tables lack part of the clones; where checked against another copy, unresolved V genes explain under half of the gap, and the rest is unexplained. That table supplies the V and J calls and clone size; D and trimming were determined from the DNA. Across this sample there are fewer than 15,000 clones, with roughly 67% seen only once. Clones ranked in the top ten supply 0.55% to 0.65% of the sample.

With regard to this clone: Its cognate antigen has yet to be identified. No per-base quality is available; no much larger clone lies one base away.

Trimmed from V: 0 bases; trimmed from J: 6 bases; junction bases lacking a gene match: 4. The CDR3 numbers 14 residues from cysteine through phenylalanine. The DNA shown is the 42-base CDR3, in frame from base 1. The germline V gene (reference sequence) yields GTSNPN for CDR1 and SVGIG for CDR2. Each donor gave one peripheral blood draw, averaging approximately 0.12 L, which was collected into heparinised tubes. Using a panel that included CD45RO, CCR7, CD25, CD127, CD95 and CD27, naive, central memory, regulatory and stem cell-like memory CD4+ T cells were sorted on a BD FACSAria II. All sorted populations exceeded 98% purity. PBMCs were isolated immediately by Lymphoprep density gradient centrifugation and stained directly without culture. Samples were stained and sorted in pairs, with one healthy donor and one patient per experiment, so that batch effects were minimized.

In this chain, TRBV30 is recombined with TRBJ2-7, with TRBD2 matching 11 junction bases. The source of this sequence is a woman aged 18-35 years with type 1 diabetes. The sequencing sample was made of stem cell memory CD4+ T cells from blood. The cell subset or site label corresponds to: stem cell-like memory CD4+ T cells. The CDR3 region reads CAWSVTSGSSEQYF. The bases read TGTGCCTGGAGTGTTACTAGCGGGAGTTCCGAGCAGTACTTC.